This TCR beta chain was recorded in a study of Graves' ophthalmopathy and Graves' hyperthyroidism. The V gene's germline CDR1 is SEHNR and CDR2 FQNEAQ (reference sequence). This CDR3 comprises 14 residues. V was clipped by 2 bases and J by 4 bases, with 11 bases between them. This clonotype was seen repeatedly, ten times or more. Its antigen is unidentified. Study results and caveats: Most expanded clonotypes in thyroid above 0.001 frequency also showed up in blood.

Amplified TCR beta CDR3 regions were obtained using RNA transcripts as template. HTBI-primed first-round RT-PCR preceded second-round multiplex PCR. TCRdb used MiXCR to reprocess the multiplex PCR reads, holding one entry per CDR3 protein. In the table there are around 1,200,000 distinct CDR3 sequences, less than 45% of which are singletons. The source material was peripheral blood or thyroid tissue (not recorded which). This TCR was recovered from an adult man with Graves' hyperthyroidism. V and J are TRBV7-9 and TRBJ1-1; weak D call: TRBD1 (5 bases). As DNA, the CDR3 is TGTGCCAGCAGCTTAAGTTTTGGGACCACTGAAGCTTTCTTT. Translation gives CASSLSFGTTEAFF.